Included here is one T cell receptor beta chain sequence, with context. The clone's antigen remains unknown. No base quality values were provided; no much bigger clone lies one nucleotide off. The study profiled bulk TCR beta-chain repertoires in matched peripheral blood, tumor and adjacent normal breast tissue taken from fewer than 20 patients with early-stage breast cancer. Before surgery, 5-10 mL of whole blood was collected in EDTA tubes and processed within 2 hours. Ficoll-Paque centrifugation in SepMate-50 tubes was used to isolate peripheral blood mononuclear cells. PBMCs were cryopreserved in aliquots of roughly 2 to 4.5 million cells in about 90% FBS with around 10% DMSO and kept in liquid nitrogen. The Qiagen AllPrep DNA/RNA Mini kit was used for genomic DNA extraction. Between the V and J ends, shortened by 2 bases and 4 bases respectively, the junction contains 12 bases. Taken from cysteine to phenylalanine, the CDR3 has 15 residues. The read is trimmed to its CDR3 DNA, 45 bases read in frame from base 1. CDR1 is given as MDHEN and CDR2 as SYDVKM, both from the germline V gene.

Each sample was amplified as two independent genomic DNA replicates: about 0.54 ug for blood and approximately 1.6 ug for tumor or normal breast. TCRB sequencing of genomic DNA was carried out with the ImmunoSeq Intro kit according to the manufacturer's instructions. Multiplex PCR ran 30 to 40 cycles with proprietary primers and spike-in control sequences for absolute quantification. An 87-bp fragment spanning the CDR3 and flanking V and J genes was sequenced with single-end 150-bp reads. Each lane of an Illumina MiSeq running version 3.0 chemistry carried seven multiplexed samples, with two replicates apiece. The authors' pipeline ran thus. The vendor's proprietary pipeline processed the raw data and merged both replicates into a single result for each sample. Clonotypes were defined as productive rearrangements sharing the V-gene family, CDR3 amino acid sequence and J-gene segment. Clonality was calculated as 1 minus the normalized Shannon entropy (Pielou evenness) of TCRB abundances. T cell density was estimated as total templates divided by the number of input cells, with the number of input cells inferred from the DNA input amount. Recon, run with its default parameters, was used to estimate overall repertoire diversity and clonality. Tumor-enriched clonotypes were defined as having over 0.1% abundance in tumor and at least 32-fold higher abundance than in normal breast. TCRdb obtained this table from immuneACCESS and retained in-frame rearrangements with V and J assigned. These tables miss some clones; where compared with another copy, unresolved V genes account for less than half of the shortfall, and the remainder is unexplained. The DNA was the basis for D and trimming; V, J and clone size are from that table. For this sample there are some 58,000 clones; about 83% appear just once. Jointly, the top ten make up roughly 3.5% of the sample.

The data originate from a study of early stage breast cancer tumors (dated 2017 in TCRdb). Study-level background: Of the approximately 15 invasive breast tumors, roughly 13 were found to be estrogen receptor-positive, progesterone receptor-positive and HER2-negative. Eight of the 12 ER+/PR+/HER2- tumors were invasive ductal carcinomas, while the other four were invasive lobular carcinomas. A total of about 2,800,000 templates, representing about 1.1 million unique clonotypes, were detected across all samples. A read coverage of roughly 10-fold per sample was achieved on average. Overall results and qualifications from the work: Analysis by tumor subtype was prevented by the small cohort size. Compared with adjacent normal breast tissue, tumors had higher clonality and roughly 2.5-fold greater T cell density. Chain pairing and functional markers such as CD4, CD8 and FOXP3 were not captured by bulk genomic DNA sequencing of unsorted cells. Repertoires from blood resembled normal breast more closely than tumor, and using blood as a reference for each tissue separated tumor from normal in 14 of 16 patients. Enriched TCRB sequences shared across patients were found to be mostly commonly generated sequences that were unlikely to play an important role in the tumor microenvironment.

The sequence derives from a person aged 25 to 40 with breast cancer. The chain was built from TRBV28 and TRBJ1-5, with no reliable assignment of the D segment. Sequenced input: blood. The CDR3 in this case is CASSLPSPLNQPQHF. At the DNA level, the sequence is TGTGCCAGCAGTTTACCCAGCCCCCTTAATCAGCCCCAGCATTTT.